This is a list of T cell receptor beta chains from one sample in a study of shared clonotypes between healthy human individuals. The repertoire was sequenced with immunoSEQ multiplex PCR; TCRdb's copy has only in-frame clones and lacks some. The table shows about 2.4 million clones, with over 85% occurring only once. The sequenced sample consisted of naive CD4+ T cells sorted from blood. Receptor source: a man between 18 and 29 years old in good health. The CDR3 runs from the conserved cysteine through the conserved F or W. A D gene is named only where the DNA matches it firmly. Size values are once, few and many counts, or a class for expanded clones, and some rows have none.

d_call	clone_size	j_call	v_call	cdr3_nt	cdr3_aa
.	.	TRBJ1-2	TRBV19	TGTGCCAGTAATCATCGAGGGGAAGGCTACACCTTC	CASNHRGEGYTF
TRBD1	.	TRBJ1-4	TRBV28	TGTGCCAGCAGGCCCGGACAGGGGGGTGAAAAACTGTTTTTT	CASRPGQGGEKLFF
.	.	TRBJ1-2	TRBV15	TGTGCCACCAGCAGAGATACAGACCGGGCAGGCTTC	CATSRDTDRAGF
.	.	TRBJ2-5	TRBV4-3	TGCGCCAGCAGCCAAGAAGGGCAGTACCAAGAGACCCAGTACTTC	CASSQEGQYQETQYF
TRBD1	.	TRBJ1-6	TRBV2	TGTGCCAGCAGTGCAGTCAGGGGGAATTCACCCCTCCACTTT	CASSAVRGNSPLHF
.	.	TRBJ1-2	TRBV6-5	TGTGCCAGCAGTTACGCAACTAAGGGACCCAATGGCTACACCTTC	CASSYATKGPNGYTF
.	.	TRBJ1-1	TRBV5-4	TGTGCCAGCAGCTTGGCCGTGGCAGCTGAAGCTTTCTTT	CASSLAVAAEAFF
TRBD2	.	TRBJ2-7	TRBV6-5	TGTGCCAGCAGCTACGCGGGAGGAGAGACGTACGAGCAGTACTTC	CASSYAGGETYEQYF
.	.	TRBJ2-7	TRBV29-1	TGCAGCGTTGACGGGGCCGCGACAGACGAGCAGTACTTC	CSVDGAATDEQYF
TRBD2	.	TRBJ2-7	TRBV5-1	TGCGCCAGCAGCCGGAGACTAGCAACCACTCCCTACGAGCAGTACTTC	CASSRRLATTPYEQYF
.	.	TRBJ1-2	TRBV6-5	TGTGCCAGCAGTTTCCGACAGGAAAGTAACTATGGCTACACCTTC	CASSFRQESNYGYTF
TRBD1	few	TRBJ1-6	TRBV2	TGTGCCAGCAGGCCCACAGGGGGTAATTCACCCCTCCACTTT	CASRPTGGNSPLHF
TRBD1	.	TRBJ2-7	TRBV18	TGTGCCAGCTCACCACAGACAGGGTCCTACGAGCAGTACTTC	CASSPQTGSYEQYF
.	.	TRBJ2-2	TRBV7-9	TGTGCCAGCAGCTTAGGCCAGGGAAAGGACACCGGGGAGCTGTTTTTT	CASSLGQGKDTGELFF
.	.	TRBJ1-1	TRBV5-4	TGTGCCAGCAGCGTCGACCCTATGAACACTGAAGCTTTCTTT	CASSVDPMNTEAFF
TRBD1	.	TRBJ2-7	TRBV28	TGTGCCAGCAGTCCGGGACAGTTAACCTACGAGCAGTACTTC	CASSPGQLTYEQYF
.	.	TRBJ2-1	TRBV30	TGTGCCTGGAATAGCTTTTTCTCCTACAATGAGCAGTTCTTC	CAWNSFFSYNEQFF
.	.	TRBJ1-4	TRBV6-1	TGTGCCAGTTCCCCTTCCCGGGACACACAGGAAAAACTGTTTTTT	CASSPSRDTQEKLFF
.	few	TRBJ1-5	TRBV30	TGTGCCTGGAGTGTGTCAGGGAATCAGCCCCAGCATTTT	CAWSVSGNQPQHF
TRBD1	.	TRBJ2-2	TRBV5-1	TGCGCCAGCAGCTTAACCGGGACAGGGAACGGGGAGCTGTTTTTT	CASSLTGTGNGELFF
.	.	TRBJ2-7	TRBV5-5	TGTGCCAGCCCCCGAATGGAAGGCGAGCAGTACTTC	CASPRMEGEQYF
.	.	TRBJ2-1	TRBV2	TGTGCCAGCAGTGAGGGGGGAATTCCCTATGAGCAGTTCTTC	CASSEGGIPYEQFF
TRBD2	.	TRBJ2-1	TRBV5-1	TGCGCCAGCAGCTCGCCTACTAGCGCCAATGAGCAGTTCTTC	CASSSPTSANEQFF
.	.	TRBJ1-1	TRBV6-5	TGTGCCAGCAGTCTGCCGGGTCGCACTGAAGCTTTCTTT	CASSLPGRTEAFF
.	.	TRBJ1-2	TRBV18	TGTGCCAGCTCACCACCAACGAACTTGGGCTATGGCTACACCTTC	CASSPPTNLGYGYTF
.	.	TRBJ2-5	TRBV18	TGTGCCAGCTCACCACCTGCGCTAGAGACCCAGTACTTC	CASSPPALETQYF
.	.	TRBJ2-7	TRBV5-1	TGCGCCAGCAGCTTGTCAGGTTACGAGCAGTACTTC	CASSLSGYEQYF
.	.	TRBJ2-3	TRBV5-4	TGTGCCAGCAGCTGGACGGACAGCACAGATACGCAGTATTTT	CASSWTDSTDTQYF
TRBD1	once	TRBJ1-2	TRBV4-3	TGCGCCAGCAGCCAAGATTACGACAGGGGACTTGGCTACACCTTC	CASSQDYDRGLGYTF
TRBD2	once	TRBJ2-1	TRBV18	TGTGCCAGCTCACCACAGGGACTAGTCAATGAGCAGTTCTTC	CASSPQGLVNEQFF
TRBD1	.	TRBJ2-7	TRBV19	TGTGCCAGTAGTGACAGGGCGAGCTCCTACGAGCAGTACTTC	CASSDRASSYEQYF
.	.	TRBJ1-2	TRBV5-5	TGTGCCAGCAGCTTGTTTTACAGGAACTATGGCTACACCTTC	CASSLFYRNYGYTF
.	.	TRBJ1-1	TRBV28	TGTGCCAGCAGGACCGGGACGGTAAACACTGAAGCTTTCTTT	CASRTGTVNTEAFF
.	.	TRBJ2-1	TRBV30	TGTGCCTTGGGACAATCCCACAATGAGCAGTTCTTC	CALGQSHNEQFF
.	few	TRBJ1-6	TRBV2	TGTGCCAGCAGTGGGGGAGGGGGGGCCTCACCCCTCCACTTT	CASSGGGGASPLHF
TRBD1	.	TRBJ2-7	TRBV27	TGTGCCAGCAGTTTTGGGACAGGGGTCTCCTACGAGCAGTACTTC	CASSFGTGVSYEQYF
.	.	TRBJ2-1	TRBV6-1	TGTGCCAGCAAGGACTGGGGGCCCGATGAGCAGTTCTTC	CASKDWGPDEQFF
.	once	TRBJ2-5	TRBV2	TGTGCCAGCAGTGTTATAGCCCAGGTCTCGGACTTC	CASSVIAQVSDF
.	.	TRBJ1-2	TRBV29-1	TGCAGCGTGAACGCGGGGGGGGGCTTTGGCTACACCTTC	CSVNAGGGFGYTF
.	.	TRBJ1-3	TRBV5-1	TGCGCCAGCAGCTATACAGATTCTGGAAACACCATATATTTT	CASSYTDSGNTIYF
.	.	TRBJ2-5	TRBV18	TGTGCCAGCTCACCATACGGTCAAGAGACCCAGTACTTC	CASSPYGQETQYF
.	.	TRBJ1-2	TRBV7-9	TGTGCCAGCAGCCTTCGACAGCCCTATGGCTACACCTTC	CASSLRQPYGYTF
.	.	TRBJ1-5	TRBV21-1	TGTGCCAGCAGCAAAGAAGCGACCCAGGGTAATCAGCCCCAGCATTTT	CASSKEATQGNQPQHF
TRBD1	.	TRBJ2-2	TRBV19	TGTGCCAGTACTACTGGGACAGGGGGCTCGCGGAAACCCCTTCTCGGGGAGCTGTTTTTT	CASTTGTGGSRKPLLGELFF
.	.	TRBJ1-5	TRBV6-1	TGTGCCAGCAGGATGGATCAGCCCCAGCATTTT	CASRMDQPQHF